This T cell receptor beta chain appears in the sequencing data of a study of T-cell memory formation after mild COVID-19 (dated by TCRdb to the early 2020s). Background on the whole study: Most TCR sequence clusters were specific to one of the two donors. The cohort was made up of two young adult volunteers, one female and one male, who were previously healthy. In a couple of donors, T-cell clones that expanded and contracted after mild COVID-19 were followed by sequencing TCRalpha and TCRbeta repertoires longitudinally.

Concerning this clonotype: The clone's antigen remains unknown. No per-base quality is available; no much larger clone lies one base away.

Overall study outcomes, separate from this receptor: The study included only a couple of mild cases, and larger cohorts that include severe cases with pre-infection samples were judged to be necessary. Some responding clones were detected in pre-infection memory, which suggested that pre-existing cross-reactive memory T cells had joined the SARS-CoV-2 response. Contracting CD4+ clones turned up mainly in the CM and EM memory subsets, whereas EMRA was where CD8+ clones were enriched. From day 15 to 85, contracting clones showed balanced CD4/CD8 phenotypes, whereas a second wave of clones that expanded from day 15 to 37 leaned towards CD4+. The second-wave clones that peaked on day 37 were not confirmed to be SARS-CoV-2 specific.

The CDR3 numbers 15 residues from cysteine through phenylalanine. Just the 45-base CDR3 DNA is kept, in frame starting at base 1. Based on the germline V gene (reference sequence), the CDR1 and CDR2 sequences are SEHNR and FQNEAQ. V and J lose 7 bases and 7 bases, and a span of 22 bases separates them. Sequencer: Illumina NovaSeq 6000. cDNA libraries for TCRalpha and TCRbeta were prepared by 5'RACE using constant-segment primers, with sample barcodes and unique molecular identifiers added. RNA was extracted from every sample with Trizol reagent. Library amplification was performed in two PCR steps, and a second sample barcode and Illumina TruSeq adapters were introduced in the second step. Sequencing of libraries was performed on an Illumina NovaSeq with 2 x 150 bp paired-end reads. The paper's processing steps were these. Reads were demultiplexed and collapsed into UMI-guided consensus sequences with migec v1.2.7. Using mixcr v2.1.11, UMI consensuses were aligned to TRA and TRB V and J templates and then assembled into clonotypes. Clonotypes were classified as expanded or contracted when called significant by both edgeR and NoisET, with noise models trained on biological replicates. For edgeR calls, a false discovery rate-adjusted p below 0.01 and a log2 fold-change threshold of 1 were applied. PCA with hierarchical clustering of max-normalized trajectories of the 1000 most abundant clonotypes was used as exploratory dynamics analysis. Separately sequenced CD4+ and CD8+ repertoires were used to assign the CD4 or CD8 phenotype of responding clones. TCRdb reanalyzed the raw reads on its own, using fastp at Q25 for trimming and MiXCR for clone calling, and kept in-frame beta chains. For every CDR3 protein sequence, its rows merge into one entry that carries the most common genes and DNA. The V and J calls were not made by the authors but by TCRdb's processing. This sample is represented by hundreds of thousands of distinct CDR3 sequences; around 15% of them were singletons. About 7.4% of the sample is taken by the ten largest.

Ficoll-Paque density gradient centrifugation was the method used to isolate PBMCs. The sequenced sample was PBMCs or a T cell subset sorted from them (not recorded which). The V gene is TRBV7-9 and the J gene is TRBJ1-1, and perhaps TRBD1 as D gene, on 5 matching bases. The source is an adult woman who had mild COVID-19 (a few samples of this study predate the infection). The sample titles of this study are shuffled in the database, so cell type and time point are left out; the donor was told from shared clones. The DNA sequence reads TGTGCCAGCACCATCCCCCGCGGGCAGGGCAGTGAAGCTTTCTTT. Its protein reads: CASTIPRGQGSEAFF.